This passage covers 5 T cell receptor beta chains from one sample sequenced in a study of blood T cell repertoires in COVID-19. Data came from immunoSEQ multiplex PCR; TCRdb stores just in-frame clones and leaves some out. The sample has tens of thousands of clones; around 95% are singletons. Source material: peripheral blood. The receptor source for this set is a human donor with active COVID-19. The donor label of this sample is uncertain.

The V gene is TRBV7-2, the J gene TRBJ1-1, with a tentative D call TRBD1 (5 bases). The CDR3 sequence is 14 residues long. The germline V and J ends were trimmed by 5 bases and 1 base, with 11 bases remaining between them. The germline V gene has CDR1 SGHTA and CDR2 FQGNSA. The CDR3 loop is CASSPPTGNTEAFF. The DNA of the CDR3 is TGTGCCAGCAGCCCTCCCACAGGGAACACTGAAGCTTTCTTT.

The V call is TRBV5-1, the J call TRBJ2-1; 9 bases fit TRBD1. This CDR3 contains 15 residues. V lost 3 bases to trimming and J lost 5 bases; unmatched junction nucleotides: 6. CDR1 and CDR2 from the germline V gene are SGHRS and YFSETQ. The CDR3 coding sequence is TGCGCCAGCAGCTCCGGGACAGGGAAAAACAATGAGCAGTTCTTC. Translation: CASSSGTGKNNEQFF.

This chain links TRBV18 with TRBJ1-1; perhaps TRBD1 as D (5 bases). With 3 bases removed from V and 3 bases from J, the gap between germline ends came to 11 bases. Germline V gene lookup returns CDR1 KGHSH and CDR2 LQKENI. CDR3 length: 14 amino acids. The CDR3 DNA is TGTGCCAGCTCACCTACCAGGGCGGACACTGAAGCTTTCTTT. Its protein product is CASSPTRADTEAFF.

The chain has TRBV2 and TRBJ2-1, with D hard to call. Germline V gene lookup returns CDR1 SNHLY and CDR2 FYNNEI. V lost 9 bases, J lost 4 bases, and 7 bases lay in between. The CDR3 is 11 amino acids. CDR3 sequence: CASSLYNEQFF. The CDR3 nucleotides read TGTGCCAGTAGCCTTTACAATGAGCAGTTCTTC.

V usage is TRBV3-1 (or the pseudogene TRBV3-2) and J usage is TRBJ2-1, with D perhaps TRBD1 (5 bases). The CDR3 is 14 residues long. The germline V gene encodes CDR1 LGHDT and CDR2 YNNKEL (reference sequence). V lost 1 base and J lost 7, with 11 bases in between. The CDR3 coding sequence is TGTGCCAGCAGCCAAGTGGCAGGGAATAATGAGCAGTTCTTC. It codes for CASSQVAGNNEQFF.